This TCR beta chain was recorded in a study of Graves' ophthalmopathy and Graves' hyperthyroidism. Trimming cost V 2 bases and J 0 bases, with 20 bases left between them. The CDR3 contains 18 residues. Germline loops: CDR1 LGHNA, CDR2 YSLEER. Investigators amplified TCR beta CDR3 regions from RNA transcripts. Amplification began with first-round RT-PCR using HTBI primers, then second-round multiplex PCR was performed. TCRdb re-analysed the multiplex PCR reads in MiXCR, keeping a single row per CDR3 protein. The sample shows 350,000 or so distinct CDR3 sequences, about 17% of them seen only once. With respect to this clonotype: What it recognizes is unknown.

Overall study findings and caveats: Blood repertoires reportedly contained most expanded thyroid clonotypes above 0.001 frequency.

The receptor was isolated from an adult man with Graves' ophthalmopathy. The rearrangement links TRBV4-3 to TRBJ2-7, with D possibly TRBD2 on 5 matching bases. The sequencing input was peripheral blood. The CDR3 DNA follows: TGCGCCAGCAGCCAATTTGCCCCGGGATGGGATCTCTCCTACGAGCAGTACTTC. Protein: CASSQFAPGWDLSYEQYF.